Presented here are 9 T cell receptor beta chains from one specimen sequenced in a study of blood T cell repertoires in COVID-19 (dated by TCRdb to 2018 to 2020). Library preparation employed the immunoSEQ multiplex PCR assay. Drawn from immuneACCESS, this table holds only the in-frame rearrangements with V and J called that TCRdb kept. Clones are partly lost; checked studies trace under half to an unresolved V gene and leave the rest unexplained. Across this sample there are 99,000 or so clones, with roughly 80% seen only once. The ten largest clones take up approximately 26% of the sample. The specimen was peripheral blood. The receptors shown here come from a man aged 60 to 69 with acute or convalescent COVID-19.

The DNA for the CDR3 is TGTGCCAGCAGCTGGGGACAGCCGCGGGATGAGCAGTTCTTC. Encoded protein: CASSWGQPRDEQFF. J is TRBJ2-1 and V is TRBV5-8, with 7 bases lining up with TRBD1. Germline CDR1 is SGHTS and CDR2 is YDEGEE. CDR3 length: 14 residues. J was trimmed by 8 bases and V by 3 bases; bases with no gene match: 8.

This clone was detected only a few times. V usage is TRBV5-1 and J usage is TRBJ2-2, with TRBD1 identical over 7 bases. Unmatched junction bases numbered 12, after V lost 4 bases and J lost 6 bases. Germline CDR1 SGHRS, CDR2 YFSETQ. The CDR3 has 16 amino acids. The CDR3, as DNA: TGCGCCAGCAGCCCTATAGACAGGGAGAGGGCCGGGGAGCTGTTTTTT. Translating it yields CASSPIDRERAGELFF.

This chain uses TRBV6-5 with TRBJ2-3; a possible D gene is TRBD2 (5 bases). The CDR3 sequence is 15 residues long. V was clipped by 6 bases and J by 0 bases, with 13 bases between them. In germline, CDR1 is MNHEY, CDR2 SVGAGI. This chain's CDR3 is CASSQIASSTDTQYF. CDR3 nucleotides: TGTGCCAGCAGCCAAATAGCGTCTAGCACAGATACGCAGTATTTT.

This sequence joins TRBV29-1 and TRBJ2-7; TRBD1 agrees at 7 bases. Trimming at V came to 5 bases and at J to 7 bases, leaving 5 bases not matched to a gene. The CDR3 loop spans 11 amino acids. Germline loops: CDR1 SQVTM, CDR2 ANQGSEA. The CDR3 DNA follows: TGCAGCGTTTTGGGCAGGGGGGAGCAGTACTTC. This codes for CSVLGRGEQYF.

This sequence joins TRBV15 and TRBJ2-1; TRBD1 is a possible D gene (5 bases). Trimming removed 0 bases at V and 14 bases at J, with 11 bases between. The CDR3 contains 12 residues. Germline V gene lookup returns CDR1 LNHNV and CDR2 YYDKDF (reference sequence). CDR3 in DNA: TGTGCCACCAGCAGAGAAGCAGGGTTGAAGTTCTTC. It translates to CATSREAGLKFF.

The gene calls are TRBV24-1 and TRBJ2-1; 7 bases match TRBD2. Trimming removed 3 bases from V and 0 bases from J; junction bases left unmatched: 4. Per the germline V gene, CDR1 is KGHDR and CDR2 is SFDVKD. The CDR3 consists of 16 residues. CDR3 loop: CATSDIGGSSYNEQFF. In DNA form, the CDR3 reads TGTGCCACCAGTGATATCGGCGGGAGCTCCTACAATGAGCAGTTCTTC.

The chain employs TRBV2 and TRBJ2-1, with 8 bases identical to TRBD1. The CDR3 sequence is 19 residues long. V trimming: 10 bases; J trimming: 1 base; junction bases outside the gene matches: 21. CDR1 is SNHLY and CDR2 is FYNNEI in the germline V gene. The CDR3 loop reads CATSPRAGGGLRSYNEQFF. In DNA form, the CDR3 reads TGTGCCACCTCTCCCAGGGCAGGGGGCGGGTTAAGATCCTACAATGAGCAGTTCTTC.

V usage is TRBV4-1 and J usage is TRBJ2-4; TRBD2 matches 11 bases. This CDR3 region has 21 residues. The trim removed 4 bases at V and 0 bases at J, leaving 17 bases unmatched. Per germline, CDR1 MGHRA and CDR2 YSYEKL. CDR3 protein: CASSREVTVAGGTLAKNIQYF. In DNA, the CDR3 is TGCGCCAGCAGCCGAGAGGTTACGGTAGCGGGAGGGACTCTAGCCAAAAACATTCAGTACTTC.

This clone was seen only a few times. The chain uses TRBV14 and TRBJ2-2, with 9 bases matching TRBD2. Per the germline V gene, CDR1 is SGHDN and CDR2 is FVKESK. This CDR3 has 16 amino acids. V lost 2 bases and J lost 4; bases outside the gene matches: 5. CDR3: CASSQLSGRRTGELFF. DNA of the CDR3: TGTGCCAGCAGCCAACTTAGCGGGAGACGCACCGGGGAGCTGTTTTTT.